This T cell receptor beta chain came from a study of PD-1 blockade in mismatch repair-deficient tumors. Germline V gene data show CDR1 as SGHRS and CDR2 as YFSETQ. The CDR3 length is 15 residues. Trimming left V 2 bases short and J 0 bases short, with 9 bases between. This clone showed up just once. What it binds is not known. Clones were sequenced by immunoSEQ multiplex PCR, and TCRdb holds only the in-frame ones, with some missing. The sample carries roughly 14,000 clones, 80% to 90% recorded once. Time point of the sample: roughly ten-day in vitro stimulation with candidate neoantigen peptide 4. The chain uses TRBV5-1 and TRBJ1-5, with D maybe TRBD1 (6 bases). The starting material was cells cultured in vitro, obtained from a patient treated with pembrolizumab. This clonotype originated in an adult with mismatch repair-deficient cancer. The CDR3 protein is CASSLGGNSNQPQHF. The CDR3 DNA reads as TGCGCCAGCAGCTTAGGGGGGAATAGCAATCAGCCCCAGCATTTT.